In its sample, the clone carrying this TCR beta chain was seen many times. This sample was taken from a study of naive and memory T cell subsets. Two oligonucleotides, mixed equimolar, formed the beta constant-region primer covering TRBC1 and TRBC2. MiXCR, applied by TCRdb to the UMI-ligation and nested PCR reads, yields one record per CDR3 protein. Altogether 84,000 or so distinct CDR3 sequences are present, over 7% being singletons, with the ten largest covering roughly 1.5%. The sequenced sample consisted of central memory CD4+ T cells from blood. The receptor comes from a human donor in good health.

The DNA of the CDR3 is TGTGCCAGCAGCCAAGAGAAGAACACTGAAGCTTTCTTT. Its translation: CASSQEKNTEAFF. The rearrangement links TRBV3-1 to TRBJ1-1, with D unresolved. The V end lost 0 bases, the J end lost 1 base, and 3 bases lay between the germline ends. This CDR3 spans 13 amino acids. CDR1 is LGHDT and CDR2 is YNNKEL in the germline V gene (reference sequence). Drawing the rest from reference TRBV3-1 and TRBJ1-1, the complete variable domain is DTAVSQTPKYLVTQMGNDKSIKCEQNLGHDTMYWYKQDSKKFLKIMFSYNNKELIINETVPNRFSPKSPDKAHLNLHINSLELGDSAVYFCASSQEKNTEAFFGQGTRLTVV.